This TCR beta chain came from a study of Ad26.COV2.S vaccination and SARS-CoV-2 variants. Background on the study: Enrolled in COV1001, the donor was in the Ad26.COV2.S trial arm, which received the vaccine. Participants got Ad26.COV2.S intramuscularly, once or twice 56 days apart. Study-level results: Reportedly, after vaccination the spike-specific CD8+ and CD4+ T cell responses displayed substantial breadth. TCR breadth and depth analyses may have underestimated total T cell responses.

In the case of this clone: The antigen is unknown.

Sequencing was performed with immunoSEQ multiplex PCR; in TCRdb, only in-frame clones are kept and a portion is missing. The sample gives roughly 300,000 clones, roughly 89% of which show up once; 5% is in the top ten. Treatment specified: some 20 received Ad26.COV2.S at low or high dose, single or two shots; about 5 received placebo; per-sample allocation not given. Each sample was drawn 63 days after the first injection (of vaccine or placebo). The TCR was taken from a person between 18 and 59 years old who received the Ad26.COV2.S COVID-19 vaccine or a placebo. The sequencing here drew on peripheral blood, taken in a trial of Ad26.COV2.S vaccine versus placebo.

This CDR3 is CASRPKGGNNYEQYF. For the CDR3, the DNA is TGTGCCAGCAGACCGAAGGGGGGCAATAACTACGAGCAGTACTTC. The chain links TRBV7-9 to TRBJ2-7; the D gene could be TRBD1 or TRBD2 (6 bases each). V shed 6 bases and J shed 3 bases, with 18 bases lying between them. Germline V lookup: CDR1 SEHNR, CDR2 FQNEAQ (reference sequence). The CDR3 is made up of 15 amino acids.